This passage covers 27 T cell receptor beta chains from one sample sequenced in a study of blood T cell repertoires in COVID-19. The repertoire was sequenced with immunoSEQ multiplex PCR; TCRdb's copy has only in-frame clones and lacks some. This sample has fewer than 250,000 clones; approximately 90% occur once, and the top ten carry 2.5% to 3%. The sample was PBMCs or T cells enriched from blood (not recorded which). The source of these receptors is a woman under 40 with acute COVID-19.

The rearrangement uses TRBV2 and TRBJ1-3, with 9 bases matching TRBD1. This CDR3 has 14 amino acids. Germline V gives CDR1 SNHLY, CDR2 FYNNEI. The junction had 5 bases not matched to a gene; V was cut back by 6 bases and J by 5 bases. This chain's CDR3 is CASSRDRERNTIYF. The CDR3 DNA sequence: TGTGCCAGCAGCCGGGACAGGGAAAGAAACACCATATATTTT.

This CDR3 reads CASSPSESRTGGNGANVLTF. DNA for the CDR3: TGTGCCAGCAGTCCGTCCGAGAGTAGGACAGGGGGCAATGGGGCCAACGTCCTGACTTTC. The chain links TRBV2 to TRBJ2-6, with 11 nucleotides matching TRBD1. J gave up 3 bases and V 5 bases, and 15 bases lay outside the gene matches. CDR1 is SNHLY, CDR2 FYNNEI, per germline. The CDR3 covers 20 residues.

This clone was picked up a small number of times. The chain uses TRBV3-1 (or the pseudogene TRBV3-2) and TRBJ1-1, with D tentatively TRBD1 (6 bases). This CDR3 comprises 14 residues. CDR1 and CDR2 from the germline V gene are LGHDT and YNNKEL (reference sequence). Deletions cut 4 bases from V and 0 bases from J, with 9 bases between. In DNA form, the CDR3 reads TGTGCCAGCAGCCTCAGGGGACTGAACACTGAAGCTTTCTTT. Translated, it gives CASSLRGLNTEAFF.

The genes are TRBV10-1 and TRBJ1-3, with D hard to call. Trimming removed 3 bases at V and 6 bases at J, with 12 bases between. The CDR3 consists of 14 residues. Germline V gives CDR1 WNHNN, CDR2 SYGVQD (reference sequence). CDR3 DNA: TGCGCCAGCAGTGATTCGGGTGTTGAAAACACCATATATTTT. This encodes CASSDSGVENTIYF.

The genes are TRBV3-1 (or the pseudogene TRBV3-2) and TRBJ1-5; D gene unclear. V gave up 0 bases and J gave up 3 bases, with 9 bases separating them. From germline, CDR1 is LGHDT and CDR2 YNNKEL (reference sequence). CDR3 length: 15 residues. DNA of the CDR3: TGTGCCAGCAGCCAAGAATTCAGTCTCAATCAGCCCCAGCATTTT. Translated, it gives CASSQEFSLNQPQHF.

The genes are TRBV10-2 and TRBJ2-3; D may be TRBD1 (6 bases). V lost 1 base to trimming and J lost 4 bases, with 9 bases between them. Germline CDR1 WSHSY, CDR2 SAAADI. This CDR3 contains 14 residues. CDR3 residues: CASSEYRQADTQYF. Here the CDR3 DNA reads TGCGCCAGCAGTGAGTATCGACAGGCAGATACGCAGTATTTT.

Comments on this clone: Germline and junction disagree at one end, which may indicate a read error. This chain joins TRBV7-7 and TRBJ2-3; maybe TRBD2 (5 bases). The CDR3 covers 17 residues. Per germline, CDR1 SSHAT and CDR2 FNYEAQ (reference sequence). The CDR3 nucleotides are TGTGCTAGCAGCTTAGGAAGGGTGGGGAGCCGCACAGATACGCAGTATTTT. Its protein is CASSLGRVGSRTDTQYF. Full variable domain (rest looked up from reference TRBV7-7 and TRBJ2-3): GAGVSQSPRYKVTKRGQDVTLRCDPISSHATLYWYQQALGQGPEFLTYFNYEAQPDKSGLPSDRFSAERPEGSISTLTIQRTEQRDSAMYRCASSLGRVGSRTDTQYFGPGTRLTVL.

The chain has TRBV9 and TRBJ2-6, with 8 bases that match TRBD1. Per the germline V gene, CDR1 is SGDLS and CDR2 is YYNGEE. V lost 2 bases and J lost 3; bases outside the gene matches: 4. This CDR3 comprises 16 residues. CDR3 DNA sequence: TGTGCCAGCAGCGTGAGCAGGGGGCTTGGGGCCAACGTCCTGACTTTC. Translation: CASSVSRGLGANVLTF.

This clone was seen once. V and J are TRBV6-5 and TRBJ2-1, with D tentatively TRBD2 (5 bases). The CDR3 sequence is 14 residues long. The V end lost 6 bases, the J end lost 7 bases, and 16 bases lay between the germline ends. Germline V gives CDR1 MNHEY, CDR2 SVGAGI. CDR3 DNA: TGTGCCAGCAGCCTGCGGGTTGTTGATAATGAGCAGTTCTTC. This codes for CASSLRVVDNEQFF.

This clone was seen once. The rearrangement joins TRBV18 to TRBJ2-1; D remains unclear. Per the germline V gene, CDR1 is KGHSH and CDR2 is LQKENI. This CDR3 contains 13 residues. V lost 2 bases, J lost 4 bases, and 6 bases lay in between. DNA for the CDR3: TGTGCCAGCTCACCAGGCAGATACAATGAGCAGTTCTTC. It encodes CASSPGRYNEQFF.

The chain joins TRBV7-2 to TRBJ1-2; D remains unclear. Trimming stripped 0 bases from V and 0 bases from J, with 23 bases between. Germline V gives CDR1 SGHTA, CDR2 FQGNSA. This CDR3 spans 20 amino acids. The CDR3 DNA reads TGTGCCAGCAGCTTAGCGCTTTCTCGGGGTACGGTGGGGACTAACTATGGCTACACCTTC. Amino acids: CASSLALSRGTVGTNYGYTF.

The chain joins TRBV10-3 to TRBJ1-5; TRBD1 might be the D (6 bases). V lost 7 bases, J lost 6 bases, and 16 bases lay in between. Germline V CDR1 and CDR2: ENHRY, SYGVKD. This CDR3 is built from 14 residues. The DNA for the CDR3 is TGTGCCATCAATACCGCAGGGGTGGGTCAGCCCCAGCATTTT. Encoded protein: CAINTAGVGQPQHF.

The J gene is TRBJ2-3, the V gene TRBV19, with D possibly TRBD2 on 7 matching bases. Trimming left V 1 base short and J 2 bases short, with 13 bases between. The CDR3 length is 16 residues. Per the germline V gene, CDR1 is LNHDA and CDR2 is SQIVND (reference sequence). The CDR3: CASSIVGGGYTDTQYF. For the CDR3, the DNA is TGTGCCAGTAGTATAGTAGGCGGGGGCTACACAGATACGCAGTATTTT.

The chain couples TRBV7-9 to TRBJ2-1; a weak D match, TRBD2 (5 bases). Germline-derived CDR1 and CDR2 are SEHNR and FQNEAQ (reference sequence). This CDR3 has 13 amino acids. Trimming removed 6 bases from V and 5 bases from J, with 11 bases in between. The CDR3 region has the DNA TGTGCCAGCAGTCCGGACTTCCACAATGAGCAGTTCTTC. Its translation: CASSPDFHNEQFF.

The chain recombines TRBV6-2 or TRBV6-3 with TRBJ1-3; perhaps TRBD1 as D (6 bases). The CDR3 runs to 14 residues. V was cut by 4 bases and J by 4 bases, with 11 bases left in between. In germline, CDR1 is MNHEY, CDR2 SVGEGT. The CDR3 protein is CASSSAGGGNTIYF. The DNA for the CDR3 is TGTGCCAGCAGTTCCGCGGGGGGCGGAAACACCATATATTTT.

The rearrangement links TRBV5-5 to TRBJ2-7, with 7 bases that match TRBD1. This CDR3 is built from 16 residues. Looked up from germline, CDR1 is SGHKS and CDR2 is YYEKEE (reference sequence). Trimming at V came to 4 bases and at J to 3 bases, leaving 13 bases not matched to a gene. CDR3 in amino acids: CASSGGPGTDRYEQYF. The CDR3 DNA sequence: TGTGCCAGCAGCGGGGGTCCCGGGACAGACCGCTACGAGCAGTACTTC.

V is TRBV4-3 and J is TRBJ1-3; D unresolved. V gave up 4 bases and J gave up 0 bases, with 7 bases separating them. The CDR3 covers 14 residues. The germline gives CDR1 LGHNA, CDR2 YSLEER. The CDR3 coding sequence is TGCGCCAGCAGCCCTAGGTACTCTGGAAACACCATATATTTT. It is translated as CASSPRYSGNTIYF.

V gene TRBV5-1 combines with J gene TRBJ2-1; D is unclear. V dropped 1 base and J dropped 5 bases, with 10 bases sitting between them. The CDR3 contains 14 residues. Germline V gives CDR1 SGHRS, CDR2 YFSETQ. The CDR3 DNA reads as TGCGCCAGCAGCTTGCAGGAAAATGACAATGAGCAGTTCTTC. It translates to CASSLQENDNEQFF. Filled out from reference TRBV5-1 and TRBJ2-1, the complete variable domain reads KAGVTQTPRYLIKTRGQQVTLSCSPISGHRSVSWYQQTPGQGLQFLFEYFSETQRNKGNFPGRFSGRQFSNSRSEMNVSTLELGDSALYLCASSLQENDNEQFFGPGTRLTVL.

This sequence joins TRBV6-4 and TRBJ2-2, with D possibly matching TRBD1 (6 bases). With 5 bases removed from V and 1 base from J, the gap between germline ends came to 23 bases. Germline CDR1 is MRHNA and CDR2 is SNTAGT. The CDR3 sequence is 19 residues long. The CDR3 spells CASSQTLGQGTLNTGELFF. The CDR3 DNA sequence: TGTGCCAGCAGTCAAACTCTTGGGCAGGGGACCCTGAACACCGGGGAGCTGTTTTTT.

The gene calls are TRBV9 and TRBJ1-2; TRBD1 might be the D (5 bases). This CDR3 has 14 residues. V was trimmed by 2 bases and J by 3 bases, leaving 11 bases between them. From germline, CDR1 is SGDLS and CDR2 YYNGEE. The CDR3, as DNA: TGTGCCAGCAGCGTGCAGGGAACCGACTATGGCTACACCTTC. Its protein is CASSVQGTDYGYTF. Supplemented by reference TRBV9 and TRBJ1-2, the full variable domain reads DSGVTQTPKHLITATGQRVTLRCSPRSGDLSVYWYQQSLDQGLQFLIQYYNGEERAKGNILERFSAQQFPDLHSELNLSSLELGDSALYFCASSVQGTDYGYTFGSGTRLTVV.

For this clone: This same CDR3 is encoded by further DNA sequences in the sample. The CDR3 bases are TGTGCCAGCAGCTTGGGACAGGGGCTGAACACTGAAGCTTTCTTT. Its translation is CASSLGQGLNTEAFF. The chain carries TRBV11-2 and TRBJ1-1; 10 nucleotides align to TRBD1. This CDR3 is built from 15 residues. Losses at the gene ends were 3 bases for V and 0 bases for J; bases not matched to a gene: 1. The germline V gene has CDR1 SGHAT and CDR2 FQNNGV.

The chain joins TRBV28 to TRBJ2-1, with D perhaps TRBD1 (6 bases). The CDR3 runs 15 residues. Trimming removed 3 bases at V and 7 bases at J, with 16 bases between. CDR1 is MDHEN and CDR2 is SYDVKM in the germline V gene. CDR3 amino acids: CASSFPTGISNEQFF. CDR3 bases: TGTGCCAGCAGTTTCCCCACAGGGATAAGTAATGAGCAGTTCTTC.

The gene calls are TRBV24-1 and TRBJ1-2; TRBD1 is a possible D gene (5 bases). Trimming pared 3 bases from V and 8 bases from J, leaving 15 bases between. CDR1 KGHDR and CDR2 SFDVKD come from the germline V gene. The CDR3 contains 14 residues. CDR3 bases: TGTGCCACCAGTGATACCACAGGAGCCGCCGGCTACACCTTC. This sequence encodes CATSDTTGAAGYTF.

The CDR3 sequence is CASSFKTGADTQYF. The CDR3 nucleotides read TGTGCCAGCTCATTCAAGACAGGTGCAGATACGCAGTATTTT. This rearrangement joins TRBV18 to TRBJ2-3, with D perhaps TRBD1 (6 bases). CDR1 is KGHSH, CDR2 LQKENI, per germline. The CDR3 extends over 14 amino acids. The germline V and J ends were trimmed by 5 bases and 4 bases, with 13 bases remaining between them.

The CDR3 region has the DNA TGTGCCAGCAGCCAGTTCCTTATGAACACTGAAGCTTTCTTT. As protein: CASSQFLMNTEAFF. The chain employs TRBV7-2 and TRBJ1-1; D unresolved. V lost 5 bases and J 0 bases, leaving 10 bases between the germline ends. CDR3 length: 14 residues. Germline-derived CDR1 and CDR2 are SGHTA and FQGNSA.

The chain employs TRBV5-3 and TRBJ2-3; 8 bases are a match to TRBD2. TRBV5-3 is classed as an ORF, of uncertain function. With V trimmed by 1 base and J by 2 bases, 6 bases remained unmatched. The CDR3 contains 16 residues. The CDR3: CARSLITGGPTDTQYF. In nucleotides, the CDR3 is TGTGCCAGAAGCTTGATCACGGGGGGGCCCACAGATACGCAGTATTTT.

The rearrangement links TRBV2 to TRBJ1-5; D remains unclear. Trimming shortened V by 6 bases and J by 1 base, and 13 bases separated the two germline ends. The germline gives CDR1 SNHLY, CDR2 FYNNEI. The CDR3 is 15 residues long. Here the CDR3 DNA reads TGTGCCAGCAGCTCAGACACCTACAGCAATCAGCCCCAGCATTTT. This encodes CASSSDTYSNQPQHF.